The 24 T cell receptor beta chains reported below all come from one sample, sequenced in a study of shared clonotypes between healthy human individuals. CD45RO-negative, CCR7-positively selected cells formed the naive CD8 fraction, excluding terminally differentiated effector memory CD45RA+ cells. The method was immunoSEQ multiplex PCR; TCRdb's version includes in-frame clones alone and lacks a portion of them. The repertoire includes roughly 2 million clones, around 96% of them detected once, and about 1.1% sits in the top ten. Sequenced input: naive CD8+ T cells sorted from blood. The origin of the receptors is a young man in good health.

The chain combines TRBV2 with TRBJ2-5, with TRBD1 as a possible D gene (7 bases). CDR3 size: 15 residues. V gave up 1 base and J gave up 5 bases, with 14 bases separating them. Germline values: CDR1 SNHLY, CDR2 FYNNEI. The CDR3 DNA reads TGTGCCAGCAGTGAAGGAATGACAGGGAGGGAGACCCAGTACTTC. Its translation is CASSEGMTGRETQYF.

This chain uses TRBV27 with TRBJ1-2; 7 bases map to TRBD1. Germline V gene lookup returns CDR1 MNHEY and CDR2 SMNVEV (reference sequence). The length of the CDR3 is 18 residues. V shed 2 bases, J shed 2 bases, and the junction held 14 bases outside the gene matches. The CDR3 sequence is CASSLGTGTAFTNYGYTF. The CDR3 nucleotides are TGTGCCAGCAGTTTAGGAACCGGGACAGCTTTCACCAACTATGGCTACACCTTC.

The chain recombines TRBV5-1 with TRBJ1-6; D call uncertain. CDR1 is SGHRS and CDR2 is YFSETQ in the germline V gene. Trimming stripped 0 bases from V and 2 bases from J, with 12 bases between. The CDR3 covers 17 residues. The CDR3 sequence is CASSLAGEEAYNSPLHF. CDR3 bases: TGCGCCAGCAGCTTGGCCGGGGAGGAGGCCTATAATTCACCCCTCCACTTT. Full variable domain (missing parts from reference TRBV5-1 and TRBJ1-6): KAGVTQTPRYLIKTRGQQVTLSCSPISGHRSVSWYQQTPGQGLQFLFEYFSETQRNKGNFPGRFSGRQFSNSRSEMNVSTLELGDSALYLCASSLAGEEAYNSPLHFGNGTRLTVT.

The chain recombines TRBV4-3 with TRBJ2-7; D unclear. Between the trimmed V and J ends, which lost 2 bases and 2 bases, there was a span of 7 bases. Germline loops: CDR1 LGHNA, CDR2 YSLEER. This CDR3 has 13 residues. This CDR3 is CASSQYLTYEQYF. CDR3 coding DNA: TGCGCCAGCAGCCAATATCTAACCTACGAGCAGTACTTC.

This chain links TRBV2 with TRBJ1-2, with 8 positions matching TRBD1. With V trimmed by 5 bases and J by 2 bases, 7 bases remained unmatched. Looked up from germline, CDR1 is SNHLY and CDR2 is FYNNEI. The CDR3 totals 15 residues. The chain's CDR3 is CASSPETGVNYGYTF. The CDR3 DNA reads TGTGCCAGCAGTCCCGAGACAGGGGTCAACTATGGCTACACCTTC. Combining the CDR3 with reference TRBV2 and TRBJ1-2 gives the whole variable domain EPEVTQTPSHQVTQMGQEVILRCVPISNHLYFYWYRQILGQKVEFLVSFYNNEISEKSEIFDDQFSVERPDGSNFTLKIRSTKLEDSAMYFCASSPETGVNYGYTFGSGTRLTVV.

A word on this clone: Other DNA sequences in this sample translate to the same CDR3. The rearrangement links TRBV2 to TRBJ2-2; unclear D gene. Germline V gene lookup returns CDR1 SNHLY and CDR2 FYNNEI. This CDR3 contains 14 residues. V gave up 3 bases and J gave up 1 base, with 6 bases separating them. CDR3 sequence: CASSDSGNTGELFF. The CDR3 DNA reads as TGTGCCAGCAGTGATAGTGGGAACACCGGGGAGCTGTTTTTT. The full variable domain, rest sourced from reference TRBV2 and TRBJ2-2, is EPEVTQTPSHQVTQMGQEVILRCVPISNHLYFYWYRQILGQKVEFLVSFYNNEISEKSEIFDDQFSVERPDGSNFTLKIRSTKLEDSAMYFCASSDSGNTGELFFGEGSRLTVL.

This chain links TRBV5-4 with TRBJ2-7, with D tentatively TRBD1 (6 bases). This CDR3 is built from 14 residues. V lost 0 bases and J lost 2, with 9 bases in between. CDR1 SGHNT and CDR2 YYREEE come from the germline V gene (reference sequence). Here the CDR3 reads CASSLGTVAYEQYF. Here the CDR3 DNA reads TGTGCCAGCAGCTTGGGGACAGTTGCCTACGAGCAGTACTTC.

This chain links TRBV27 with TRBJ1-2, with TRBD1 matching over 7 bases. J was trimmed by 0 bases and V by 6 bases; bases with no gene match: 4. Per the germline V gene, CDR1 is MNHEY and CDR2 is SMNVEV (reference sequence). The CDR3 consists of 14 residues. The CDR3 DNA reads TGTGCCAGCAGCCGGACAGGAACTAACTATGGCTACACCTTC. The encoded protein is CASSRTGTNYGYTF.

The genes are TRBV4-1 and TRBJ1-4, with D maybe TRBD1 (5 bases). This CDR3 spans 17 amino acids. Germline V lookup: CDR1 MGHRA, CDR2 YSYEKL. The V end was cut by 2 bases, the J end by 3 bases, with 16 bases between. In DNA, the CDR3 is TGCGCCAGCAGCCAACAATCGGGGCGGGCGTCTAATGAAAAACTGTTTTTT. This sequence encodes CASSQQSGRASNEKLFF.

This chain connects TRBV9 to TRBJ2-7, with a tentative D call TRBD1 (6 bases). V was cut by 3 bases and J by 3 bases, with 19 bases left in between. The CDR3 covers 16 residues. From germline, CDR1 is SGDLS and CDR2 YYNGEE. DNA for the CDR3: TGTGCCAGCAGCGGAACCCGGGACACAGAACTCTACGAGCAGTACTTC. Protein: CASSGTRDTELYEQYF. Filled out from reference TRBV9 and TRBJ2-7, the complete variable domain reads DSGVTQTPKHLITATGQRVTLRCSPRSGDLSVYWYQQSLDQGLQFLIQYYNGEERAKGNILERFSAQQFPDLHSELNLSSLELGDSALYFCASSGTRDTELYEQYFGPGTRLTVT.

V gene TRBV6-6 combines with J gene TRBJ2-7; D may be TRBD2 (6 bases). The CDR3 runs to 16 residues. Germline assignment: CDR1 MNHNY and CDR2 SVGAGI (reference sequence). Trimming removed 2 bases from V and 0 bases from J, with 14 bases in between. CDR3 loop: CASSYGGMGISYEQYF. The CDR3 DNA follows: TGTGCCAGCAGTTACGGGGGGATGGGCATCTCCTACGAGCAGTACTTC.

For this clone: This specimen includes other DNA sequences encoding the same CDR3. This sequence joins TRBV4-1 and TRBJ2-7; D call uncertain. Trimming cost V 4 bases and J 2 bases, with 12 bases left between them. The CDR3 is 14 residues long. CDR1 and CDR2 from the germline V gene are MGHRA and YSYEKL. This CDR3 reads CASSLSGGAYEQYF. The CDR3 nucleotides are TGCGCCAGCAGCCTCTCAGGTGGGGCCTACGAGCAGTACTTC.

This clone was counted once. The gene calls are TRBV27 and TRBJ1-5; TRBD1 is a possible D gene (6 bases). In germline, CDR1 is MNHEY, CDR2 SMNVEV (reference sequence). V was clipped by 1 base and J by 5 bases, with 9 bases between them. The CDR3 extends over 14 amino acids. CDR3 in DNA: TGTGCCAGCAGTTTATACAGGGTCGATCAGCCCCAGCATTTT. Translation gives CASSLYRVDQPQHF.

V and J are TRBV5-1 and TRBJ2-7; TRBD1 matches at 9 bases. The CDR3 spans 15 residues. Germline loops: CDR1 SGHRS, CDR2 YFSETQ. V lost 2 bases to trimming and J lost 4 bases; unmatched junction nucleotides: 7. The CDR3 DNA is TGCGCCAGCAGCTTTGCCGGGACAGGGCAATACGAGCAGTACTTC. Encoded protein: CASSFAGTGQYEQYF. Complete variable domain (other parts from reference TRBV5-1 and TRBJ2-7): KAGVTQTPRYLIKTRGQQVTLSCSPISGHRSVSWYQQTPGQGLQFLFEYFSETQRNKGNFPGRFSGRQFSNSRSEMNVSTLELGDSALYLCASSFAGTGQYEQYFGPGTRLTVT.

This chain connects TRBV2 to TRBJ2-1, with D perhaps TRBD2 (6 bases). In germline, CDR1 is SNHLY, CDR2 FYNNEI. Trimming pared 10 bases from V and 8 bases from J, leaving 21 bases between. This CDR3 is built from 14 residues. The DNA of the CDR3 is TGTGCCACCATCTTCCTTTCAGGCGGGGATGAGCAGTTCTTC. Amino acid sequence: CATIFLSGGDEQFF.

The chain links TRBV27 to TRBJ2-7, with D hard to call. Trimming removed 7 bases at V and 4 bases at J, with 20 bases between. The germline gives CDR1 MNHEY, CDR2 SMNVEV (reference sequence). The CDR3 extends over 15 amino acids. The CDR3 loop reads CASTNSGPFGYEQYF. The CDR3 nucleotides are TGTGCCAGCACCAATTCGGGCCCCTTTGGGTACGAGCAGTACTTC.

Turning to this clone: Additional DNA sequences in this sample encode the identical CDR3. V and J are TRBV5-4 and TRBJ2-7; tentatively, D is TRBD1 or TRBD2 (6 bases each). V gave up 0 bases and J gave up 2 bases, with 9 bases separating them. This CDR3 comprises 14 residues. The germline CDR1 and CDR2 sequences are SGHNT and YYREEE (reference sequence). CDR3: CASSLEGGPYEQYF. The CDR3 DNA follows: TGTGCCAGCAGCTTGGAGGGGGGCCCCTACGAGCAGTACTTC.

DNA for the CDR3: TGCGCCAGCAGCCAGGGTTTGGGGGAGTTTACTGAAGCTTTCTTT. Encoded protein: CASSQGLGEFTEAFF. The J gene is TRBJ1-1, the V gene TRBV4-1, with D possibly matching TRBD1 (5 bases). The CDR3 is 15 amino acids. Germline V CDR1 and CDR2: MGHRA, YSYEKL. The V and J ends lost 3 bases and 5 bases respectively, with 16 bases between them.

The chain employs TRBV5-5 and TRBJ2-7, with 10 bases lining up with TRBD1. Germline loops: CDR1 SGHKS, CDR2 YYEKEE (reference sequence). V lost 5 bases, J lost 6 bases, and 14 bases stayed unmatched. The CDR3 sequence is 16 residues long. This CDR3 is CASSLSPGTGESEQYF. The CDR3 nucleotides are TGTGCCAGCAGTTTGTCACCCGGGACAGGGGAGTCCGAGCAGTACTTC.

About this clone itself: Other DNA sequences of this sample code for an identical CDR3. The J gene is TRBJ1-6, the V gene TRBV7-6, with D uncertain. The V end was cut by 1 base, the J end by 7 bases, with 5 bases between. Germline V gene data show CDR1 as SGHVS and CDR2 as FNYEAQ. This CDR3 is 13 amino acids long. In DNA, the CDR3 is TGTGCCAGCAGCTTAGGGGGAAATTCACCCCTCCACTTT. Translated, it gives CASSLGGNSPLHF.

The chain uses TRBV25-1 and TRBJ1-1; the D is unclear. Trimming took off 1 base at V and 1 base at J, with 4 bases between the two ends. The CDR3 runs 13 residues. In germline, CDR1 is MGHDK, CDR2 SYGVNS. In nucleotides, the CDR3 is TGTGCCAGCAGTGAATGGCAGAACACTGAAGCTTTCTTT. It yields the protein CASSEWQNTEAFF.

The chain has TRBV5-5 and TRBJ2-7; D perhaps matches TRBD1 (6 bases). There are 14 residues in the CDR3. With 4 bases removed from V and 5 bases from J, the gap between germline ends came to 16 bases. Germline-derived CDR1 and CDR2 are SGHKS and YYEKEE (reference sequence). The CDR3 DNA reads TGTGCCAGCAGCCCCCCGGACAGTAGGAACGAGCAGTACTTC. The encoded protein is CASSPPDSRNEQYF.

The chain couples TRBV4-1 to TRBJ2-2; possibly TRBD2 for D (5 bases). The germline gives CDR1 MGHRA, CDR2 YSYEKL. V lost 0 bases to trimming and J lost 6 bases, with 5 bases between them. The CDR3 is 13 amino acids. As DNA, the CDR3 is TGCGCCAGCAGCCAAGAAGCGGCCGGGGAGCTGTTTTTT. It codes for CASSQEAAGELFF.

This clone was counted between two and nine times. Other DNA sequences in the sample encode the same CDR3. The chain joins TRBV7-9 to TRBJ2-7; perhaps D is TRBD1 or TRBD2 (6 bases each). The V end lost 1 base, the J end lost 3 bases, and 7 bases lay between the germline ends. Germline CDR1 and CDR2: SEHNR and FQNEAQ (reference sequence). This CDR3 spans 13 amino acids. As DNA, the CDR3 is TGTGCCAGCAGCTTAGAGGGGGGCTACGAGCAGTACTTC. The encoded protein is CASSLEGGYEQYF.